Below, 24 T cell receptor beta chains from the same sample are listed, as sequenced in a study of T cell repertoires in cytomegalovirus infection. One entry per CDR3 protein, called by TCRdb with MiXCR from the reads. Here the sample spans 200,000 to 300,000 distinct CDR3 sequences, roughly an eighth being singletons. Material for sequencing was PBMCs. Receptors originate from a human donor in good health (CMV status not recorded). Some clones in this sample may be carry-over from other donors' samples.

In its sample, this clonotype was seen many times. The chain uses TRBV20-1 and TRBJ2-1; D is perhaps TRBD1 or TRBD2 (5 bases each). There are 13 residues in the CDR3. The ends were cut back, 6 bases at V and 4 bases at J, with 13 bases in the middle. Germline assignment: CDR1 DFQATT and CDR2 SNEGSKA (reference sequence). The CDR3 protein is CSALVGAYNEQFF. In DNA form, the CDR3 reads TGCAGTGCGCTCGTCGGGGCGTACAATGAGCAGTTCTTC.

The rearrangement uses TRBV6-4 and TRBJ1-1, with D uncertain. This CDR3 has 13 residues. The germline V and J ends were trimmed by 2 bases and 6 bases, with 10 bases remaining between them. Germline V gives CDR1 MRHNA, CDR2 SNTAGT. The CDR3 region is CASSDREDAEAFF. The CDR3 nucleotides read TGTGCCAGCAGTGACAGGGAGGATGCTGAAGCTTTCTTT.

This clonotype was recorded a few times. The genes are TRBV2 and TRBJ2-1; D perhaps matches TRBD2 (5 bases). The CDR3 consists of 14 residues. Trimming left V 1 base short and J 6 bases short, with 10 bases between. Per the germline V gene, CDR1 is SNHLY and CDR2 is FYNNEI. The CDR3 DNA reads TGTGCCAGCAGTGAAGGGCGCCGGGGCAATGAGCAGTTCTTC. This encodes CASSEGRRGNEQFF.

This clonotype was recorded at least ten times. This chain uses TRBV7-6 with TRBJ1-2, with no clear D. The CDR3 spans 13 residues. Trimming removed 1 base at V and 6 bases at J, with 9 bases between. Per germline, CDR1 SGHVS and CDR2 FNYEAQ. The CDR3, as DNA: TGTGCCAGCAGCTTAGGGAAGAAGAATGGCTACACCTTC. Protein: CASSLGKKNGYTF.

Remarks on this clonotype: Possible read error: a much larger clone is one base away. This chain connects TRBV7-2 to TRBJ2-7; D is ambiguous. The germline CDR1 and CDR2 sequences are SGHTA and FQGNSA. This CDR3 has 13 residues. The CDR3 nucleotides are TGTCCCAGCAGCTCGAGGACCTCCTACGAGCAGTACTTC. Amino acid sequence: CPSSSRTSYEQYF.

The V and J genes are TRBV20-1 and TRBJ2-3; D is perhaps TRBD2 (5 bases). CDR1 is DFQATT and CDR2 is SNEGSKA in the germline V gene (reference sequence). V was pared by 4 bases and J by 1 base, with 12 bases between. This CDR3 is built from 14 residues. The chain's CDR3 is CSATADWGTDTQYF. The CDR3 coding sequence is TGCAGTGCTACAGCGGACTGGGGCACAGATACGCAGTATTTT.

This clonotype appeared many times. This chain links TRBV20-1 with TRBJ2-1, with 7 bases lining up with TRBD1. After removal of 5 bases from V and 4 bases from J, the junction contained 8 bases not matched to a gene. CDR1 is DFQATT, CDR2 SNEGSKA, per germline (reference sequence). The CDR3 is 14 amino acids. For the CDR3, the DNA is TGCAGTGCTCGCCGGGACAGCCTATACAATGAGCAGTTCTTC. The encoded protein is CSARRDSLYNEQFF.

This clonotype was detected many times. This chain joins TRBV12-3 or TRBV12-4 and TRBJ2-2; no clear D. The CDR3 contains 16 residues. The V end lost 6 bases, the J end lost 1 base, and 15 bases lay between the germline ends. The CDR3 region is CASSRSLAQNTGELFF. CDR3 in DNA: TGTGCCAGCAGCCGCTCGTTGGCCCAGAACACCGGGGAGCTGTTTTTT.

Many counts were recorded for this clonotype. The chain carries TRBV7-2 and TRBJ2-1; D is unclear. This CDR3 is 13 amino acids long. The germline V gene has CDR1 SGHTA and CDR2 FQGNSA. Trimming pared 4 bases from V and 9 bases from J, leaving 13 bases between. The CDR3 reads CASSSLGTSEQFF. CDR3 bases: TGTGCCAGCAGCTCGCTTGGAACATCTGAGCAGTTCTTC.

The rearrangement uses TRBV6-6 and TRBJ1-1, with 12 bases aligning to TRBD1. This CDR3 spans 17 amino acids. Looked up from germline, CDR1 is MNHNY and CDR2 is SVGAGI (reference sequence). The J segment lost 1 base and the V segment lost 7 bases, leaving 10 bases of the junction unmatched. The CDR3 DNA is TGTGCCAGCACCATAGGGACAGGGGGCGCGGGGAACACTGAAGCTTTCTTT. Its protein product is CASTIGTGGAGNTEAFF.

The J gene is TRBJ1-2, the V gene TRBV5-1, with D perhaps matching TRBD1 (5 bases). This CDR3 is built from 14 residues. Germline-derived CDR1 and CDR2 are SGHRS and YFSETQ. The V gene lost 0 bases and the J gene lost 2 bases, with 8 bases spanning the gap. CDR3 region: CASSLETVNYGYTF. In DNA, the CDR3 is TGCGCCAGCAGCTTGGAGACAGTGAACTATGGCTACACCTTC.

This clonotype was observed many times. The chain is built from TRBV7-2 and TRBJ2-1; 8 bases agree with TRBD2. From germline, CDR1 is SGHTA and CDR2 FQGNSA. The CDR3 contains 14 residues. Unmatched junction bases numbered 5, after V lost 1 base and J lost 9 bases. DNA for the CDR3: TGTGCCAGCAGCTTAGTAGCCCGGGAGGGTGAGCAGTTCTTC. Translating gives CASSLVAREGEQFF.

The chain employs TRBV7-9 and TRBJ1-1; D not resolved. Germline CDR1 is SEHNR and CDR2 is FQNEAQ (reference sequence). V was cut by 2 bases and J by 0 bases, with 7 bases left in between. There are 14 residues in the CDR3. CDR3 coding DNA: TGTGCCAGCAGCTTACAGGAGATGAACACTGAAGCTTTCTTT. This gives the protein CASSLQEMNTEAFF.

In this sample, this clonotype turned up many times. The V call is TRBV7-9, the J call TRBJ1-2; TRBD1 agrees at 7 bases. Looked up from germline, CDR1 is SEHNR and CDR2 is FQNEAQ (reference sequence). The length of the CDR3 is 14 residues. The trim removed 2 bases at V and 8 bases at J, leaving 8 bases unmatched. CDR3 sequence: CASSLSTGAGGYTF. The CDR3 DNA follows: TGTGCCAGCAGCTTATCTACAGGGGCCGGGGGCTACACCTTC.

This chain links TRBV6-2 or TRBV6-3 with TRBJ1-1; 7 bases are shared with TRBD1. CDR3 length: 13 amino acids. J lost 10 bases, V lost 6 bases, and 11 bases had no gene match. Germline lookup yields CDR1 MNHEY and CDR2 SVGEGT. Written as DNA, the CDR3 is TGTGCCAGCAGCTCCGGGACAGCCATGGGAGCTTTCTTT. This translates into CASSSGTAMGAFF.

This clonotype was found a few times. V and J are TRBV7-8 and TRBJ2-3; D is perhaps TRBD2 (5 bases). Trimming stripped 2 bases from V and 0 bases from J, with 12 bases between. Germline V gives CDR1 SGHVS, CDR2 FQNEAQ. This CDR3 has 16 amino acids. For the CDR3, the DNA is TGTGCCAGCAGCTTATACGAGGGAGCCAGCACAGATACGCAGTATTTT. This gives the protein CASSLYEGASTDTQYF. Variable domain in full (rest from reference TRBV7-8 and TRBJ2-3): GAGVSQSPRYKVAKRGQDVALRCDPISGHVSLFWYQQALGQGPEFLTYFQNEAQLDKSGLPSDRFFAERPEGSVSTLKIQRTQQEDSAVYLCASSLYEGASTDTQYFGPGTRLTVL.

The CDR3 region is CASTTLERGQETQYF. Written as DNA, the CDR3 is TGTGCCAGCACCACCCTGGAAAGGGGGCAAGAGACCCAGTACTTC. The rearrangement links TRBV7-6 to TRBJ2-5, with D perhaps TRBD1 (6 bases). Per the germline V gene, CDR1 is SGHVS and CDR2 is FNYEAQ. This CDR3 is 15 amino acids long. Trimming left V 7 bases short and J 2 bases short, with 17 bases between.

The sample holds many counts of this clonotype. This chain connects TRBV7-2 to TRBJ2-1; 10 nucleotides agree with TRBD2. The germline CDR1 and CDR2 sequences are SGHTA and FQGNSA. This CDR3 has 15 amino acids. After removal of 3 bases from V and 4 bases from J, the junction contained 3 bases not matched to a gene. The DNA for the CDR3 is TGTGCCAGCAGCTTTTCACTAGCGGGATACAATGAGCAGTTCTTC. Amino acid sequence: CASSFSLAGYNEQFF.

This clonotype was counted a few times. The genes are TRBV5-6 and TRBJ2-5; perhaps D is TRBD1 or TRBD2 (5 bases each). CDR1 and CDR2 (germline): SGHDT, YYEEEE. The V end lost 3 bases, the J end lost 4 bases, and 19 bases lay between the germline ends. The CDR3 has 16 residues. CDR3 bases: TGTGCCAGCAGCTACCGGGACCGCTCTTTGGGAGAGACCCAGTACTTC. This gives the protein CASSYRDRSLGETQYF.

This clonotype was recorded a few times. The CDR3 coding sequence is TGCAGTGCTCTCCGTTCGGGGGGGTCTCGGAACACTGAAGCTTTCTTT. It codes for CSALRSGGSRNTEAFF. The V gene is TRBV20-1, the J gene TRBJ1-1; maybe TRBD1 (5 bases). Trimming stripped 5 bases from V and 1 base from J, with 20 bases between. CDR3 length: 16 residues. CDR1 DFQATT and CDR2 SNEGSKA come from the germline V gene (reference sequence).

The chain carries TRBV19 and TRBJ1-1; D uncertain. The CDR3 spans 16 residues. Germline CDR1 LNHDA, CDR2 SQIVND (reference sequence). V lost 5 bases, J lost 11 bases, and 27 bases lay in between. CDR3 nucleotides: TGTGCCAGTAGTCAAGAGGTTGCCAGCCCTGCCCTGGGGGCTTTCTTT. Protein sequence: CASSQEVASPALGAFF.

The CDR3 reads CASSSGSSNTEAFF. The CDR3 coding sequence is TGCGCCAGCAGCTCCGGTTCTTCGAACACTGAAGCTTTCTTT. The V gene is TRBV5-1, the J gene TRBJ1-1, with no clear D. Germline values: CDR1 SGHRS, CDR2 YFSETQ. The length of the CDR3 is 14 residues. Trimming removed 3 bases from V and 1 base from J, with 10 bases in between. The full variable domain, rest sourced from reference TRBV5-1 and TRBJ1-1, is KAGVTQTPRYLIKTRGQQVTLSCSPISGHRSVSWYQQTPGQGLQFLFEYFSETQRNKGNFPGRFSGRQFSNSRSEMNVSTLELGDSALYLCASSSGSSNTEAFFGQGTRLTVV.

In its sample, this clonotype was seen many times. The rearrangement uses TRBV25-1 and TRBJ2-2, with D perhaps assigned TRBD1 or TRBD2 (6 bases each). This CDR3 region has 14 residues. CDR1 is MGHDK and CDR2 is SYGVNS in the germline V gene. V was shortened by 5 bases and J by 6 bases, with 13 bases between the two germline ends. The CDR3 loop is CASSPNRGPGELFF. The CDR3 DNA is TGTGCCAGCAGTCCCAATCGGGGGCCCGGGGAGCTGTTTTTT.

This clonotype was observed at least ten times. The chain carries TRBV28 and TRBJ1-3, with D unclear. CDR3 length: 18 residues. Germline assignment: CDR1 MDHEN and CDR2 SYDVKM. Trimming left V 4 bases short and J 1 base short, with 20 bases between. The CDR3 DNA sequence: TGTGCCAGCAGTTCGTACTCCGCTAGGGAGATTTCTGGAAACACCATATATTTT. It yields the protein CASSSYSAREISGNTIYF.